The subject of this entry is one T cell receptor (beta chain). Its antigen is unidentified. This record belongs to a study of CD8 T cells in ankylosing spondylitis. With molecular barcodes, quantitative 5'-RACE was used to make the TCR beta libraries. TCRdb ran MiXCR on the 5' RACE reads and lists one entry per CDR3 protein. In the table there are almost 250,000 distinct CDR3 sequences, roughly 32% of which are singletons. This CDR3 comprises 13 residues. The germline V gene has CDR1 MGHDK and CDR2 SYGVNS. The germline V and J ends were trimmed by 9 bases and 2 bases, with 13 bases remaining between them. General observations from the study: The clones that were linked to disease were reported to be significantly enriched in matched synovial fluid samples from ankylosing spondylitis patients.

What was sequenced was blood, either unsorted or a sorted T cell fraction (not recorded which). The TCR sequence derives from a male donor with ankylosing spondylitis or in good health (not recorded which). V gene TRBV25-1 combines with J gene TRBJ1-2; D uncertain. The chain's CDR3 is CAREPVGNYGYTF. In nucleotides, the CDR3 is TGTGCCAGAGAACCGGTGGGCAACTATGGCTACACCTTC.